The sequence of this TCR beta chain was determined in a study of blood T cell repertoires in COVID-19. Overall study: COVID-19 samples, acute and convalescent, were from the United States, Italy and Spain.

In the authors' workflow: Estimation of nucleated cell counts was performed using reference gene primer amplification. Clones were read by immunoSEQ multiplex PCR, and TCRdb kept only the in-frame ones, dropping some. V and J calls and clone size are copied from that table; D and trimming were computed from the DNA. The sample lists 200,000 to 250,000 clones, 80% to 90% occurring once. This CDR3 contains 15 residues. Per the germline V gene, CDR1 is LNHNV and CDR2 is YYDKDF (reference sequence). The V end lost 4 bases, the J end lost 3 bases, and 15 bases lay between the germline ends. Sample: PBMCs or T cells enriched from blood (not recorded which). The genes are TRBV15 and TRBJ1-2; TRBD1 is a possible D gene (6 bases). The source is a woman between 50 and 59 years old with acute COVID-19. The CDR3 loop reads CATSKRGGLHYGYTF. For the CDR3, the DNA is TGTGCCACCAGCAAGAGGGGGGGTTTACACTATGGCTACACCTTC.